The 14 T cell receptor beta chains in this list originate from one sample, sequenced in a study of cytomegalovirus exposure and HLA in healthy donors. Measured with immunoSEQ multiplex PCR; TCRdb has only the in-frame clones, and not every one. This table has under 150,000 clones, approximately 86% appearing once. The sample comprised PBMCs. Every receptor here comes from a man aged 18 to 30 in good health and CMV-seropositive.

The CDR3 sequence: CASSYSGGTNEKLFF. The CDR3 DNA is TGTGCCAGCAGTTACTCGGGGGGGACTAATGAAAAACTGTTTTTT. The chain recombines TRBV6-5 with TRBJ1-4; a possible D gene is TRBD1 (5 bases). This CDR3 has 15 residues. Trimming left V 0 bases short and J 2 bases short, with 7 bases between. Germline V gene lookup returns CDR1 MNHEY and CDR2 SVGAGI.

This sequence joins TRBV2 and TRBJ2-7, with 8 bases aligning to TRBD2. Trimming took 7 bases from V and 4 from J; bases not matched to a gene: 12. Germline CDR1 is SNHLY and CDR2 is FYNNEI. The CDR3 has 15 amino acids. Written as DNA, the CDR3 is TGTGCCAGCACCAAGGGGGGGCTAGCGGGTTACGAGCAGTACTTC. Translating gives CASTKGGLAGYEQYF.

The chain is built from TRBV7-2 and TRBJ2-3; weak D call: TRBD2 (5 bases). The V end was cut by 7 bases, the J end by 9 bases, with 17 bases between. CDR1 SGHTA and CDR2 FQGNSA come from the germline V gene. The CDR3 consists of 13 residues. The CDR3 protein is CASNPTRSGTQYF. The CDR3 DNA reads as TGTGCCAGCAACCCCACTAGGTCCGGGACGCAGTATTTT.

The CDR3 spells CASSVGTGGNEKLFF. Here the CDR3 DNA reads TGTGCCAGCAGCGTCGGGACAGGGGGTAATGAAAAACTGTTTTTT. The rearrangement joins TRBV7-7 to TRBJ1-4, with 11 bases aligning to TRBD1. This CDR3 spans 15 amino acids. Trimming cost V 5 bases and J 4 bases; bases outside gene matches: 3. CDR1 is SSHAT, CDR2 FNYEAQ, per germline (reference sequence).

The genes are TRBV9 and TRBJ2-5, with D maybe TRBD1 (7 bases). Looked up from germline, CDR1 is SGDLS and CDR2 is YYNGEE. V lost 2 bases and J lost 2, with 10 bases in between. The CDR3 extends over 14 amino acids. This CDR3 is CASSVEGAQETQYF. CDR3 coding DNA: TGTGCCAGCAGCGTGGAGGGGGCTCAAGAGACCCAGTACTTC.

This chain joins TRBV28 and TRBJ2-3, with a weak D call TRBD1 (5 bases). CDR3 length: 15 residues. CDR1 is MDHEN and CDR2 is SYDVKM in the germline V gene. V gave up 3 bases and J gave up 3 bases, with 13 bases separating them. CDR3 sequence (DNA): TGTGCCAGCAGTTTTTCAGGGTTGATGACAGATACGCAGTATTTT. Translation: CASSFSGLMTDTQYF.

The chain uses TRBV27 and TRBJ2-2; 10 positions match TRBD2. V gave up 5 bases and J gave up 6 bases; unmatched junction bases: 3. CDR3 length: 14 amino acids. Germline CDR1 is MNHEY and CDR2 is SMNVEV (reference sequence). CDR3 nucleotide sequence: TGTGCCAGCAGTAGCGGGAGGGTTTCCGGGGAGCTGTTTTTT. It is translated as CASSSGRVSGELFF.

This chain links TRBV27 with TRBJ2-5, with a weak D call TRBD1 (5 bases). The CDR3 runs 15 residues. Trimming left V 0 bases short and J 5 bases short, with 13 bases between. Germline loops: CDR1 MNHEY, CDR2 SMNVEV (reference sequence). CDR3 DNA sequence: TGTGCCAGCAGTTTATCGGGGCAGGCGCATGAGACCCAGTACTTC. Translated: CASSLSGQAHETQYF.

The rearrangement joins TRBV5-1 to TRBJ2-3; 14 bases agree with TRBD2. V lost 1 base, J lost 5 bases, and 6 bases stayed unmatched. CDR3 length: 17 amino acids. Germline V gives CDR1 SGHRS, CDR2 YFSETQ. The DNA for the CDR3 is TGCGCCAGCAGCTTGTCGACTAGCGGGAGGGCCGGAGATACGCAGTATTTT. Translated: CASSLSTSGRAGDTQYF.

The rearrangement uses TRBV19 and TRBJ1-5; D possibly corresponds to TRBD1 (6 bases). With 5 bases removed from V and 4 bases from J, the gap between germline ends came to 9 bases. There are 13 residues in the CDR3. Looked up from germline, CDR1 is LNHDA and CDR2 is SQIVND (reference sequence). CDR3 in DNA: TGTGCCAGTAGTCAACAGGGTAATCAGCCCCAGCATTTT. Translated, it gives CASSQQGNQPQHF. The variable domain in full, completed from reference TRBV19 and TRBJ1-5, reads DGGITQSPKYLFRKEGQNVTLSCEQNLNHDAMYWYRQDPGQGLRLIYYSQIVNDFQKGDIAEGYSVSREKKESFPLTVTSAQKNPTAFYLCASSQQGNQPQHFGDGTRLSIL.

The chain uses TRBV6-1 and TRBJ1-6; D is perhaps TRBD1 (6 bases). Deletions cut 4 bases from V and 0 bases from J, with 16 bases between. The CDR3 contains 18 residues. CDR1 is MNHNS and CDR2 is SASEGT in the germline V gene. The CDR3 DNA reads TGTGCCAGCAGTGGGAGTCCCACAGGGAGCTCCTATAATTCACCCCTCCACTTT. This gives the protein CASSGSPTGSSYNSPLHF.

CDR3 bases: TGTGCCAGCAGCGACTTAAACAGGGGAATGAACACTGAAGCTTTCTTT. This translates into CASSDLNRGMNTEAFF. The V gene is TRBV9, the J gene TRBJ1-1, with TRBD1 identical over 7 bases. This CDR3 is built from 16 residues. The ends lost 3 bases at V and 0 bases at J; junction bases unmatched: 8. Germline V CDR1 and CDR2: SGDLS, YYNGEE.

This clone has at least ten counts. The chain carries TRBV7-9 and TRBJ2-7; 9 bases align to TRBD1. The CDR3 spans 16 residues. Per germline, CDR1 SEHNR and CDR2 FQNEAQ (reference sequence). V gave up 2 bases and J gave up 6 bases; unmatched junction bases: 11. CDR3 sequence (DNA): TGTGCCAGCAGCTTATATTCCGGGACAGGGAAGCGCGAGCAGTACTTC. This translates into CASSLYSGTGKREQYF.

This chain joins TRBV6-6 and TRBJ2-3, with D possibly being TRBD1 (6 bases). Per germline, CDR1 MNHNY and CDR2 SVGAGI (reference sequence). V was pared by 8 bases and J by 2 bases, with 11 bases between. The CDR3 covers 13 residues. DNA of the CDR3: TGTGCCAGCTCCGGACAGTTCACAGATACGCAGTATTTT. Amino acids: CASSGQFTDTQYF.